A selection of T cell receptor beta chains follows, all from one sample in a study of blood T cell repertoires in COVID-19. Measured with immunoSEQ multiplex PCR; TCRdb has only the in-frame clones, and not every one. Altogether about 51,000 clones are present, roughly 86% being singletons, with the ten largest covering about 4.6%. The sample comprised peripheral blood. The receptors derive from a man aged 80 or over with active COVID-19. The CDR3 runs from the conserved cysteine through the conserved F or W. A D gene is named only where the DNA matches it firmly. For some rows the clone size is stated as once, few or many, or as a class when expanded; others skip it.

size	V	J	D	DNA	CDR3
NA	TRBV7-2	TRBJ2-6	NA	TGTGCCGGGGGGACAGAAGGAGGTTCTGGGGCCAACGTCCTGACTTTC	CAGGTEGGSGANVLTF
NA	TRBV24-1	TRBJ1-2	NA	TGTGCCACCAAACGACAGGATCCTGGCTACACCTTC	CATKRQDPGYTF
NA	TRBV19	TRBJ1-3	NA	TGTGCCAGTAGTATCGGACTCTCTGGAAACACCATATATTTT	CASSIGLSGNTIYF
NA	TRBV2	TRBJ2-1	TRBD2	TGTGCCAGCAGTGAAAGGACTAGCGGGATCAATGAGCAGTTCTTC	CASSERTSGINEQFF
NA	TRBV28	TRBJ1-3	NA	TGTGCCAGCAGTCCCCCGGGACTGTCGAACACCATATATTTT	CASSPPGLSNTIYF
few	TRBV9	TRBJ2-5	NA	TGTGCCAGCAGCGTAGAAGGGACACCCCAAGAGACCCAGTACTTC	CASSVEGTPQETQYF
once	TRBV10-2	TRBJ2-7	TRBD1	TGCGCCAGCAGGGGGGGGACAGGGATCTACGAGCAGTACTTC	CASRGGTGIYEQYF
NA	TRBV9	TRBJ1-5	TRBD1	TGTGCCAGCAGCGGCGGGACAGGATTGGGGCCCCAGCATTTT	CASSGGTGLGPQHF
NA	TRBV15	TRBJ2-2	TRBD1	TGTGCCACCAGCAGAGAGGCAGGGGGCTTCGGGGAGCTGTTTTTT	CATSREAGGFGELFF
NA	TRBV7-2	TRBJ2-3	TRBD2	TGTGCCAGCAGCTTTTTTATCCCTACTAGCGGAGATACGCAGTATTTT	CASSFFIPTSGDTQYF
NA	TRBV28	TRBJ2-1	NA	TGTGCCAGCAACGTCCAGCGGAATGAGCAGTTCTTC	CASNVQRNEQFF
NA	TRBV3-1/TRBV3-2	TRBJ2-7	NA	TGTGCCAGCAGCCAAACCGGATGGGGACAATCCTACGAGCAGTACTTC	CASSQTGWGQSYEQYF
NA	TRBV6-5	TRBJ1-5	NA	TGTGCCAGCAGTTACGGGCTCCCTAGCAATCAGCCCCAGCATTTT	CASSYGLPSNQPQHF
NA	TRBV6-6	TRBJ2-7	TRBD1	TGTGCCAGCAGTCGGGAAGGGGGACAGGGTGATTTTCACGAGCAGTACTTC	CASSREGGQGDFHEQYF
NA	TRBV6-6	TRBJ1-1	TRBD1	TGTGCCAGCAGAACCGGGTTTGGACAGGGGCACACTGAAGCTTTCTTT	CASRTGFGQGHTEAFF
once	TRBV12-5	TRBJ2-3	TRBD2	TGTGCTAGTGGTTTGGTAGCTGCTCGGGGAGGGAGCACAGATACGCAGTATTTT	CASGLVAARGGSTDTQYF